These 21 T cell receptor beta chains were all obtained from the same sample, sequenced in a study of blood T cells in healthy people across ages. Together with a sample-barcoded 5' primer, a J-beta primer mix was included in a second PCR lasting about 7 to 11 cycles. MiXCR, run by TCRdb on the 5' RACE reads, gives a single entry per CDR3 protein. Here the sample spans over a million distinct CDR3 sequences, around 55% being singletons. The source material was blood. The receptor source for this set is a man aged 18 to 30 in good health.

The CDR3 DNA sequence: TGTGCCAGCAGTCCAAGTCCCGTGGGTGAGCAGTTCTTC. This codes for CASSPSPVGEQFF. The chain recombines TRBV12-3 or TRBV12-4 with TRBJ2-1; D is undetermined. Deletions cut 5 bases from V and 9 bases from J, with 14 bases between. The CDR3 sequence is 13 residues long.

The V gene is TRBV30, the J gene TRBJ2-2; D gene uncertain. CDR1 and CDR2 from the germline V gene are GTSNPN and SVGIG (reference sequence). The V and J ends lost 0 bases and 3 bases respectively, with 11 bases between them. This CDR3 is built from 15 residues. Here the CDR3 reads CAWSVPDAHTGELFF. Here the CDR3 DNA reads TGTGCCTGGAGTGTTCCAGATGCGCACACCGGGGAGCTGTTTTTT. The full variable domain, rest sourced from reference TRBV30 and TRBJ2-2, is SQTIHQWPATLVQPVGSPLSLECTVEGTSNPNLYWYRQAAGRGLQLLFYSVGIGQISSEVPQNLSASRPQDRQFILSSKKLLLSDSGFYLCAWSVPDAHTGELFFGEGSRLTVL.

This clonotype was recorded once. The rearrangement links TRBV14 to TRBJ1-1, with TRBD1 identical over 8 bases. The CDR3 loop spans 13 amino acids. V trimming: 1 base; J trimming: 10 bases; junction bases outside the gene matches: 5. The germline V gene has CDR1 SGHDN and CDR2 FVKESK. CDR3 in DNA: TGTGCCAGCAGCCAAGGTCGTACAGGGGGAGCTTTCTTT. It specifies CASSQGRTGGAFF.

This clonotype was seen only a few times. This sequence joins TRBV6-6 and TRBJ2-3; D remains ambiguous. The CDR3 totals 14 residues. Between the trimmed V and J ends, which lost 8 bases and 6 bases, there was a span of 18 bases. Germline lookup yields CDR1 MNHNY and CDR2 SVGAGI (reference sequence). CDR3 amino acids: CASGFGLRADTQYF. The CDR3 DNA reads TGTGCCAGCGGGTTCGGCCTTAGGGCGGATACGCAGTATTTT.

This sequence joins TRBV27 and TRBJ2-6; tentative D call: TRBD1 (5 bases). V was pared by 1 base and J by 2 bases, with 15 bases between. Germline lookup yields CDR1 MNHEY and CDR2 SMNVEV (reference sequence). This CDR3 comprises 18 residues. This chain's CDR3 is CASSLLLGDYAGANVLTF. As DNA, the CDR3 is TGTGCCAGCAGTTTATTGCTAGGGGATTATGCTGGGGCCAACGTCCTGACTTTC. Together with reference TRBV27 and TRBJ2-6, the CDR3 gives the full variable domain: EAQVTQNPRYLITVTGKKLTVTCSQNMNHEYMSWYRQDPGLGLRQIYYSMNVEVTDKGDVPEGYKVSRKEKRNFPLILESPSPNQTSLYFCASSLLLGDYAGANVLTFGAGSRLTVL.

The rearrangement uses TRBV6-6 and TRBJ1-1, with TRBD1 matching 8 bases. The CDR3 totals 14 residues. V trimming: 3 bases; J trimming: 1 base; junction bases outside the gene matches: 1. The germline gives CDR1 MNHNY, CDR2 SVGAGI (reference sequence). The CDR3 DNA sequence: TGTGCCAGCAGTTATGACAGGGGGAACACTGAAGCTTTCTTT. Translation gives CASSYDRGNTEAFF.

This clonotype was observed a single time. The chain combines TRBV11-2 with TRBJ2-7, with D possibly matching TRBD2 (5 bases). CDR1 SGHAT and CDR2 FQNNGV come from the germline V gene. The CDR3 sequence is 13 residues long. Trimming left V 6 bases short and J 4 bases short, with 13 bases between. CDR3 DNA sequence: TGTGCCAGCAGTGCCGGGAAACCGTACGAGCAGTACTTC. Translated: CASSAGKPYEQYF.

Written as DNA, the CDR3 is TGCAGTGCTAGAGATCCGACTAGCGCTCAAGAGACCCAGTACTTC. Its protein product is CSARDPTSAQETQYF. The chain recombines TRBV20-1 with TRBJ2-5, with TRBD2 matching 8 bases. CDR1 and CDR2 (germline): DFQATT, SNEGSKA (reference sequence). The junction had 5 bases not matched to a gene; V was cut back by 0 bases and J by 2 bases. This CDR3 has 15 residues.

In its sample, this clonotype was seen a few times. The chain employs TRBV20-1 and TRBJ2-3, with 14 bases identical to TRBD2. J gave up 5 bases and V 3 bases, and 10 bases lay outside the gene matches. This CDR3 is built from 17 residues. Looked up from germline, CDR1 is DFQATT and CDR2 is SNEGSKA (reference sequence). The CDR3 sequence is CSASSGTSGSKVDTQYF. The DNA of the CDR3 is TGCAGTGCTAGCTCCGGGACTAGCGGGAGTAAAGTAGATACGCAGTATTTT.

This clonotype was recorded once. This rearrangement joins TRBV3-1 to TRBJ2-6; D is unresolved. The CDR3 is 14 residues long. Germline V gives CDR1 LGHDT, CDR2 YNNKEL (reference sequence). V shed 3 bases and J shed 3 bases, with 6 bases lying between them. The DNA of the CDR3 is TGTGCCAGCAGCCATCTGGGTGGGGCCAACGTCCTGACTTTC. Protein sequence: CASSHLGGANVLTF.

In nucleotides, the CDR3 is TGTGCCAGCAGCTCGTCATTTAGCGGGGGGGCAGCAGATACGCAGTATTTT. Its protein product is CASSSSFSGGAADTQYF. The rearrangement links TRBV5-6 to TRBJ2-3, with 11 bases fitting TRBD2. Trimming took 3 bases from V and 4 from J; bases not matched to a gene: 10. The V gene's germline CDR1 is SGHDT and CDR2 YYEEEE. This CDR3 is built from 17 residues.

The chain joins TRBV7-2 to TRBJ2-1; 8 bases line up with TRBD2. Unmatched junction bases numbered 13, after V lost 8 bases and J lost 7 bases. This CDR3 has 15 amino acids. Per germline, CDR1 SGHTA and CDR2 FQGNSA. The CDR3 is CASRVAGGFRNEQFF. The CDR3 coding sequence is TGTGCCAGCCGTGTCGCGGGGGGATTTCGGAATGAGCAGTTCTTC.

V gene TRBV7-2 combines with J gene TRBJ2-7; D is ambiguous. This CDR3 has 15 residues. V lost 1 base and J lost 2, with 12 bases in between. Germline-derived CDR1 and CDR2 are SGHTA and FQGNSA. The CDR3 sequence is CASSLGWKGPYEQYF. CDR3 DNA: TGTGCCAGCAGCTTAGGGTGGAAAGGGCCCTACGAGCAGTACTTC. Complete variable domain (other parts from reference TRBV7-2 and TRBJ2-7): GAGVSQSPSNKVTEKGKDVELRCDPISGHTALYWYRQSLGQGLEFLIYFQGNSAPDKSGLPSDRFSAERTGGSVSTLTIQRTQQEDSAVYLCASSLGWKGPYEQYFGPGTRLTVT.

This clonotype was counted a few times. V usage is TRBV4-3 and J usage is TRBJ1-2; TRBD1 is a possible D gene (5 bases). The germline gives CDR1 LGHNA, CDR2 YSLEER. With 1 base removed from V and 5 bases from J, the gap between germline ends came to 11 bases. The CDR3 length is 14 residues. CDR3 residues: CASSQGLRAYGYTF. CDR3 bases: TGCGCCAGCAGCCAAGGGCTCAGGGCATATGGCTACACCTTC.

This clonotype occurred a few times. This chain connects TRBV4-2 to TRBJ2-3; D not resolved. Deletions cut 8 bases from V and 0 bases from J, with 6 bases between. Germline V gives CDR1 LGHNA, CDR2 YNFKEQ. CDR3 length: 12 residues. The CDR3 DNA reads TGTGCCAGCGCTGCGAGCACAGATACGCAGTATTTT. It specifies CASAASTDTQYF.

The chain joins TRBV29-1 to TRBJ1-5; tentatively, D is TRBD1 (5 bases). Germline loops: CDR1 SQVTM, CDR2 ANQGSEA. Trimming pared 4 bases from V and 0 bases from J, leaving 13 bases between. The CDR3 runs 15 residues. CDR3 region: CSVADSSYSNQPQHF. Here the CDR3 DNA reads TGCAGCGTTGCCGACAGTTCCTATAGCAATCAGCCCCAGCATTTT.

This clonotype occurred many times. The genes are TRBV20-1 and TRBJ2-4; 7 nucleotides align to TRBD1. The CDR3 totals 14 residues. Looked up from germline, CDR1 is DFQATT and CDR2 is SNEGSKA (reference sequence). The V gene end was trimmed by 3 bases and the J gene end by 3 bases; junction bases not matched to a gene: 5. The CDR3 coding sequence is TGCAGTGCTAGTTATCCAGGGGGCAAAAACATTCAGTACTTC. The encoded protein is CSASYPGGKNIQYF.

The chain has TRBV5-1 and TRBJ2-3, with TRBD1 as a possible D gene (6 bases). V shed 4 bases and J shed 0 bases, with 12 bases lying between them. This CDR3 contains 15 residues. Germline-derived CDR1 and CDR2 are SGHRS and YFSETQ. This CDR3 is CASSPQGFSTDTQYF. CDR3 nucleotide sequence: TGCGCCAGCAGCCCACAGGGATTTAGCACAGATACGCAGTATTTT.

The chain combines TRBV5-1 with TRBJ2-1, with 9 bases fitting TRBD1. Germline V lookup: CDR1 SGHRS, CDR2 YFSETQ. The CDR3 sequence is 14 residues long. The junction had 7 bases not matched to a gene; V was cut back by 4 bases and J by 8 bases. The CDR3 nucleotides are TGCGCCAGCAGCACGGGACAGGGCAGGGATGAGCAGTTCTTC. Residues: CASSTGQGRDEQFF. The complete variable domain, with remaining parts taken from reference TRBV5-1 and TRBJ2-1, reads KAGVTQTPRYLIKTRGQQVTLSCSPISGHRSVSWYQQTPGQGLQFLFEYFSETQRNKGNFPGRFSGRQFSNSRSEMNVSTLELGDSALYLCASSTGQGRDEQFFGPGTRLTVL.

V usage is TRBV5-1 and J usage is TRBJ2-1, with a weak D call TRBD2 (5 bases). The CDR3 is 13 residues long. Germline V gene lookup returns CDR1 SGHRS and CDR2 YFSETQ. V was clipped by 2 bases and J by 8 bases, with 11 bases between them. The CDR3 loop is CASSLLGLDEQFF. The CDR3 DNA reads TGCGCCAGCAGCTTACTAGGATTGGATGAGCAGTTCTTC.

This clonotype has just a few counts. The chain links TRBV4-3 to TRBJ1-2; TRBD1 matches at 10 bases. The CDR3 is 13 residues long. The ends lost 4 bases at V and 8 bases at J; junction bases unmatched: 4. Germline V CDR1 and CDR2: LGHNA, YSLEER. CDR3 region: CASSRGQGRGYTF. The DNA for the CDR3 is TGCGCCAGCAGCCGGGGACAGGGGCGCGGCTACACCTTC.